The T cell receptor beta chain described here comes from a study of beta chain features in type 1 diabetes. Study results and limitations: A pattern of fewer insertions and more deletions at VDJ junctions was seen in type 1 diabetes patients. Across all four CD4+ subsets, people with type 1 diabetes showed modestly shorter TCRB CDR3s.

A word on this clone: Its antigen is not known.

J lost 6 bases, V lost 6 bases, and 8 bases had no gene match. Germline V gene data show CDR1 as LNHDA and CDR2 as SQIVND (reference sequence). The CDR3 totals 15 residues. Expressed TCRB transcripts were sequenced because the isolated RNA had all been reverse transcribed beforehand. Assay used: immunoSEQ multiplex PCR; TCRdb lists only in-frame clones, some missing. Among roughly 160,000 clones listed, under 9.5% were seen once. The chain recombines TRBV19 with TRBJ1-4, with TRBD1 identical over 9 bases. Material for sequencing was central memory CD4+ T cells from blood. The sequence came from a man between 18 and 29 years old with type 1 diabetes. CDR3 region: CASSIRGTGYEKLFF. The DNA for the CDR3 is TGTGCCAGTAGCATCCGGGGGACAGGGTATGAAAAACTGTTTTTT.